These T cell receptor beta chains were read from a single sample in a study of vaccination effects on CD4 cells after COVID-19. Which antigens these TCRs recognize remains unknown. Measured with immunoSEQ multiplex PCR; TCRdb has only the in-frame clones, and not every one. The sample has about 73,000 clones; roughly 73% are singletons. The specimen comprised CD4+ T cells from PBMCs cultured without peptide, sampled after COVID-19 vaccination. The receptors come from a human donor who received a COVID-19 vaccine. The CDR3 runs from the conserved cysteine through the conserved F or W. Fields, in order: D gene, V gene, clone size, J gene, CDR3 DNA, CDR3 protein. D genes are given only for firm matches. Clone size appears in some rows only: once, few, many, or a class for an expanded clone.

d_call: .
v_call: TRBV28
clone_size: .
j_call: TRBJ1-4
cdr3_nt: TGTGCCAGCAGTTTAAGAACCCTGGCGTATGAAAAACTGTTTTTT
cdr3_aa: CASSLRTLAYEKLFF

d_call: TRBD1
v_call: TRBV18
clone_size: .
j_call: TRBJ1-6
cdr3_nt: TGTGCCAGCTCGCGGGACAGGCATCAATCACCCCTCCACTTT
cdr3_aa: CASSRDRHQSPLHF

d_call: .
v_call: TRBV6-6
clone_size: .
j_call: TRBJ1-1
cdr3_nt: TGTGCCAGCATAACGGGGGGAAGTCCCATGAACACTGAAGCTTTCTTT
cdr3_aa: CASITGGSPMNTEAFF

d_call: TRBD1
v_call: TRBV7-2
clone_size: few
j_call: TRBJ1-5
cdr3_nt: TGTGCCAGCAATGGACAGGGCGGCGGTCAGCCCCAGCATTTT
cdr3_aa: CASNGQGGGQPQHF

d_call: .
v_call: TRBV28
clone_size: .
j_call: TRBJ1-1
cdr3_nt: TGTGCCAGCAGCTTGACAGTGAACACTGAAGCTTTCTTT
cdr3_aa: CASSLTVNTEAFF

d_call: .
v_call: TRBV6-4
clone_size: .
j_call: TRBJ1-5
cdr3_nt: TGTGCTGGGCGGGGGCTACATAGCAATCAGCCCCAGCATTTT
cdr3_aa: CAGRGLHSNQPQHF

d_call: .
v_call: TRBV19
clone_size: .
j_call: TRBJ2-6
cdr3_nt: TGTGCCAGTAGTACTTTCGTCTCTGGGGCCAACGTCCTGACTTTC
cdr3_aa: CASSTFVSGANVLTF

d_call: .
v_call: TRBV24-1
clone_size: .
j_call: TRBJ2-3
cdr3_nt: TGTGCCACGGAGGACTCGTGGGCAGATACGCAGTATTTT
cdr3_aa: CATEDSWADTQYF

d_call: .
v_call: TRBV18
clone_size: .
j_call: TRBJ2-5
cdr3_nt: TGTGCCAGCTCACCACCGGCCGGGGGCCAAGAGACCCAGTACTTC
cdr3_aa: CASSPPAGGQETQYF

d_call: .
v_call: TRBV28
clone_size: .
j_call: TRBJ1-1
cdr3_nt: TGTGCCAGCAGTTTATTTAGGGCTCTGGGCACTGAAGCTTTCTTT
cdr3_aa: CASSLFRALGTEAFF

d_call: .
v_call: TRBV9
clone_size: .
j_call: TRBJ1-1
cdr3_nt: TGTGCCAGCAGCGCCCAACAGCGGCTGAACACTGAAGCTTTCTTT
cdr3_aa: CASSAQQRLNTEAFF

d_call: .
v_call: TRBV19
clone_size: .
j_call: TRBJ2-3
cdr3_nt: TGTGCCAGTAGTGCTAGACTTTTTAGCACAGATACGCAGTATTTT
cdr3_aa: CASSARLFSTDTQYF

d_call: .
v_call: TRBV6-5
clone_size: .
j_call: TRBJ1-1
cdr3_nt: TGTGCCAGCAATGGAGGGTTGTGGGCTAGTGAAGCTTTCTTT
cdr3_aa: CASNGGLWASEAFF

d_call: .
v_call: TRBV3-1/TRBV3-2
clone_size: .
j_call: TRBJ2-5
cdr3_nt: TGTGCCAGCAGCCAGCTAGTGGAGACCCAGTACTTC
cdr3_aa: CASSQLVETQYF

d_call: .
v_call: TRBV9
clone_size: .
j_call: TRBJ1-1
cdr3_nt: TGTGCCAGCAGCGTAGTCCCCGTAGGCTCGAGGGGCACTGAAGCTTTCTTT
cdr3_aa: CASSVVPVGSRGTEAFF

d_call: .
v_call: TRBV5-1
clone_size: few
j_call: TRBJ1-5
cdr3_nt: TGCGCCAGCAGCGCTGGGACTAACAATCAGCCCCAGCATTTT
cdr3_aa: CASSAGTNNQPQHF

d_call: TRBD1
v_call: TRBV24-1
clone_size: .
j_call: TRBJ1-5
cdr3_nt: TGTGCCACCAGTCCGACAGGGGAAGGCAATCAGCCCCAGCATTTT
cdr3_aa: CATSPTGEGNQPQHF

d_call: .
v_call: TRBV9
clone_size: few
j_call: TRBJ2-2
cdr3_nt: TGTGCCAGCAGGGTAGGGGGGACCGGGAACACCGGGGAGCTGTTTTTT
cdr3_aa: CASRVGGTGNTGELFF

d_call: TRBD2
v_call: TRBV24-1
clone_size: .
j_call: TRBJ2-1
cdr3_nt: TGTGCCACCAGTGATTTCGTAGCGGGGGCCTACAATGAGCAGTTCTTC
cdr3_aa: CATSDFVAGAYNEQFF

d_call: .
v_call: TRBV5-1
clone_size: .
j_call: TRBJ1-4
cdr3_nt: TGCGCCAGCAGCTTGTTGGGGGGGGAAAAACTGTTTTTT
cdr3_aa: CASSLLGGEKLFF

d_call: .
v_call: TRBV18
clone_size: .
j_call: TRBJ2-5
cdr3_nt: TGTGCCAGCTCACCACCGAATTCCAGGGCACAGGGTGGGGAGACCCAGTACTTC
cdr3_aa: CASSPPNSRAQGGETQYF

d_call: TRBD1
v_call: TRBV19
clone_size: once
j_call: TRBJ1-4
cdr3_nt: TGTGCCAGTAGACCACAGGGGGCGCGGACTAATGAAAAACTGTTTTTT
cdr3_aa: CASRPQGARTNEKLFF

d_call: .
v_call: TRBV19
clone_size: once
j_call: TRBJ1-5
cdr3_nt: TGTGCCAGTAGTTTGCGTTCCAATCAGCCCCAGCATTTT
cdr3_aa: CASSLRSNQPQHF

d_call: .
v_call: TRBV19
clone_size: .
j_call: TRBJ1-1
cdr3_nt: TGTGCCAGTAGTATTACTCAAGAAGCTTTCTTT
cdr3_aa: CASSITQEAFF

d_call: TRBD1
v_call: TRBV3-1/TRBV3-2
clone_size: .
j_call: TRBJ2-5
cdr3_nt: TGTGCCAGCAGCCAGGGACAGCAAGAGACCCAGTACTTC
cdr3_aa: CASSQGQQETQYF

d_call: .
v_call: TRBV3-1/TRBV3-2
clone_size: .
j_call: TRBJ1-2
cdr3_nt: TGTGCCAGCAGCCAAGATGGAAGTAACCACTATGGCTACACCTTC
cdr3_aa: CASSQDGSNHYGYTF

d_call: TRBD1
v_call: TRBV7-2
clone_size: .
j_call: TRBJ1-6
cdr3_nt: TGTGCCAGCAGCTTAGGGGGACAGGGCGGTTCACCCCTCCACTTT
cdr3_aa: CASSLGGQGGSPLHF

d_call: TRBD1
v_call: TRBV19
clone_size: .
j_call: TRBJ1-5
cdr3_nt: TGTGCCAGTAGTATTCCCTCCGGGACAGGGGTGAGCAATCAGCCCCAGCATTTT
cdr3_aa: CASSIPSGTGVSNQPQHF

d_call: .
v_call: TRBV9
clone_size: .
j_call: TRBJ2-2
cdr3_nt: TGTGCCAGCAGCGTAGAGTCGGGATCACCCTACGGGGAGCTGTTTTTT
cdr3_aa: CASSVESGSPYGELFF

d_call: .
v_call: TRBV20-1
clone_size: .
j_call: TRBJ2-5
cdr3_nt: TGCAGTGCTAGTTTACAGGGTCTACGAGAGACCCAGTACTTC
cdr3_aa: CSASLQGLRETQYF

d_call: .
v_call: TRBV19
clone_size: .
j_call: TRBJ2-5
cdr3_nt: TGTGCCAGTAGACCGTTCGGGAGAGGGGAAGAGACCCAGTACTTC
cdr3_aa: CASRPFGRGEETQYF

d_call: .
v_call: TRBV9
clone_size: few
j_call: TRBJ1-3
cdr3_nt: TGTGCCAGCAGCCCCCGGACGGAACACTCTGGAAACACCATATATTTT
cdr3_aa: CASSPRTEHSGNTIYF

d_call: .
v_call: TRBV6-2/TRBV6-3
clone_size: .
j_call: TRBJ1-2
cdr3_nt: TGTGCCAGCAGTTACGGCGATGATGGGTATGGCTACACCTTC
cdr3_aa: CASSYGDDGYGYTF

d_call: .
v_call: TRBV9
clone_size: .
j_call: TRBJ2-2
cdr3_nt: TGTGCCAGCAGTTGGACAGCCCACTCCGGGGAGCTGTTTTTT
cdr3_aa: CASSWTAHSGELFF

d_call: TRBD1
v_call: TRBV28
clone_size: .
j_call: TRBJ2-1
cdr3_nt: TGTGCCAGCACAAGGGCAGGGGGCATTAATGAGCAGTTCTTC
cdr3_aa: CASTRAGGINEQFF

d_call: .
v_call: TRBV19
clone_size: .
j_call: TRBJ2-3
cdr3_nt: TGTGCCAGTAGTTTACTTGGACTAGGGGGAGATACGCAGTATTTT
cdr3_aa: CASSLLGLGGDTQYF

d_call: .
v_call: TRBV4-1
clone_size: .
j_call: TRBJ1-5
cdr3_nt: TGCGCCAGCAGCCAAGATGGGGCGGACCAGCCCCAGCATTTT
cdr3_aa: CASSQDGADQPQHF

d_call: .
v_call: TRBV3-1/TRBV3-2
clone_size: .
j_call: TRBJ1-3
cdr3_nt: TGTGCCAGCAGCCAATTGGACACCTTCTCTGGAAACACCATATATTTT
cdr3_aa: CASSQLDTFSGNTIYF

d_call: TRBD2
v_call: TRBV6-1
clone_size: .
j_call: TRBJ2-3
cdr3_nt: TGTGCCAGCAGTGAAGTGTCGGGGGGTTATACGCAGTATTTT
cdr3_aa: CASSEVSGGYTQYF

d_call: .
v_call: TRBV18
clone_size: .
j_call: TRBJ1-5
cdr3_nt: TGTGCCAGCTCACCATCAGGGAGCAATCAGCCCCAGCATTTT
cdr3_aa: CASSPSGSNQPQHF